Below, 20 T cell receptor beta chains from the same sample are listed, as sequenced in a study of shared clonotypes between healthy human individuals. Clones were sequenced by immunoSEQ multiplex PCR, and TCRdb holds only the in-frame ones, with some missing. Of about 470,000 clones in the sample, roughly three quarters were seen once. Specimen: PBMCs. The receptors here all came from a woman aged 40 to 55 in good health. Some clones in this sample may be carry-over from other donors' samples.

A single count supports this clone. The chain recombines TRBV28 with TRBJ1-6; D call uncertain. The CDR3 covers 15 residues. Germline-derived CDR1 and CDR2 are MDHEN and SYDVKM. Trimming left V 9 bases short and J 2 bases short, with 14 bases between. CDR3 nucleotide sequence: TGTGCCAGTGGTCCGTCGGGGACCTATAATTCACCCCTCCACTTT. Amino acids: CASGPSGTYNSPLHF.

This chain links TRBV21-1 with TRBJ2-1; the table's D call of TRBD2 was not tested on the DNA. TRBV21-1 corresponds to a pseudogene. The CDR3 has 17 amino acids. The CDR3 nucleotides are TGTGCCAGCAGCAAAGCGGGGGCTAGCGGATTGAACAATGAGCAGTTCTTC. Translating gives CASSKAGASGLNNEQFF.

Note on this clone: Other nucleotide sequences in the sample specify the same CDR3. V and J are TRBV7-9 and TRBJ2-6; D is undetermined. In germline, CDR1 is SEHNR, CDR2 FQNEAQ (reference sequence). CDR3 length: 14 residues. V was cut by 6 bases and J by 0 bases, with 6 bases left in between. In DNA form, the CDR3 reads TGTGCCAGCAGGCGGAACTCTGGGGCCAACGTCCTGACTTTC. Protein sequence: CASRRNSGANVLTF.

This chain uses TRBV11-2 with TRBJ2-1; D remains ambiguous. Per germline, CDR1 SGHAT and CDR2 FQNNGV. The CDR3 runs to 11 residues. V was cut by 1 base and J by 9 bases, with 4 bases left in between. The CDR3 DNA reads TGTGCCAGCAGCTTAGTTCGTGAGCAGTTCTTC. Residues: CASSLVREQFF. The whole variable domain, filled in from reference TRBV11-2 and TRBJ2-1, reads EAGVAQSPRYKIIEKRQSVAFWCNPISGHATLYWYQQILGQGPKLLIQFQNNGVVDDSQLPKDRFSAERLKGVDSTLKIQPAKLEDSAVYLCASSLVREQFFGPGTRLTVL.

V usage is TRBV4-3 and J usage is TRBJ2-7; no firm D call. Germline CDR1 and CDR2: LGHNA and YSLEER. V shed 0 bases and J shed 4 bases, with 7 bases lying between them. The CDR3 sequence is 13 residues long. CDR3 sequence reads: CASSQDRWYEQYF. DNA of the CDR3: TGCGCCAGCAGCCAAGATAGGTGGTACGAGCAGTACTTC.

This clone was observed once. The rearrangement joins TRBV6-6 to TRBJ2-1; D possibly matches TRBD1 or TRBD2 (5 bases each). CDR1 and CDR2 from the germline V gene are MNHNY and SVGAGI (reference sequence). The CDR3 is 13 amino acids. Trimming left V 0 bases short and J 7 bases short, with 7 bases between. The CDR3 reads CASSYSGENEQFF. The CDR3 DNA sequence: TGTGCCAGCAGTTACTCGGGGGAGAATGAGCAGTTCTTC.

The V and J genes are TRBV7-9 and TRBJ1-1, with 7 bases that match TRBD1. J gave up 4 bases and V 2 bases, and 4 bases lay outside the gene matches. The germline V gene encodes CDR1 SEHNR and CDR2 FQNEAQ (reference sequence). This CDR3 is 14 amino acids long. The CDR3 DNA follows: TGTGCCAGCAGCTTATTCCCAGGGGGCACTGAAGCTTTCTTT. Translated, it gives CASSLFPGGTEAFF.

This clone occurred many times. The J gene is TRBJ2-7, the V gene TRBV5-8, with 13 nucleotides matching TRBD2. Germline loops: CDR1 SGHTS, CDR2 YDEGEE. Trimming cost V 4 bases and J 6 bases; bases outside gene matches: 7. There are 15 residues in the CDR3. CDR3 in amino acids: CASSLGLAGVSEQYF. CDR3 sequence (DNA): TGTGCCAGCAGCCTCGGACTAGCGGGAGTGAGCGAGCAGTACTTC.

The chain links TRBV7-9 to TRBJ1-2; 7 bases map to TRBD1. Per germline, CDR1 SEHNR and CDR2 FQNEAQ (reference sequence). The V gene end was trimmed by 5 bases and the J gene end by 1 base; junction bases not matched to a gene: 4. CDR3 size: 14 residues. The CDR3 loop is CASSLGDSNYGYTF. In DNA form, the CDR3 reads TGTGCCAGCAGCCTAGGGGACAGTAACTATGGCTACACCTTC.

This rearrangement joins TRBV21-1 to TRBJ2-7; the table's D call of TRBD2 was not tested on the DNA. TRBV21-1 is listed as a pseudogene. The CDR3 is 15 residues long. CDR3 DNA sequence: TGTGCCAGCAGCAAGACTAGCGGGAGGGCCTACGAGCAGTACTTC. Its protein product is CASSKTSGRAYEQYF.

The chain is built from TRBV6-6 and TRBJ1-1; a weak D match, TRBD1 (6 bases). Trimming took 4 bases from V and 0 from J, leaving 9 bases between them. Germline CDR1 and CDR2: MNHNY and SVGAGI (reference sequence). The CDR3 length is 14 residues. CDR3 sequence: CASSSGQMNTEAFF. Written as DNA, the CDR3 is TGTGCCAGCAGTTCCGGACAGATGAACACTGAAGCTTTCTTT.

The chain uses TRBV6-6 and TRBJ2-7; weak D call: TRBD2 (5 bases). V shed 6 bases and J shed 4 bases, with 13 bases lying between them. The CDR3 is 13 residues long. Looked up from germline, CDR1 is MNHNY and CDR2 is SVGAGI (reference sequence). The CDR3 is CASRRTEGYEQYF. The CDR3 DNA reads TGTGCCAGCAGAAGAACAGAGGGTTACGAGCAGTACTTC.

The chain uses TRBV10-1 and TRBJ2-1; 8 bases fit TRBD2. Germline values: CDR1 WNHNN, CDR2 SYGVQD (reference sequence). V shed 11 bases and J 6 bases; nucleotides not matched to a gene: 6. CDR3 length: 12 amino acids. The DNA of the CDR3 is TGCGCCTTGGGCGGGAGGATCAATGAGCAGTTCTTC. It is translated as CALGGRINEQFF.

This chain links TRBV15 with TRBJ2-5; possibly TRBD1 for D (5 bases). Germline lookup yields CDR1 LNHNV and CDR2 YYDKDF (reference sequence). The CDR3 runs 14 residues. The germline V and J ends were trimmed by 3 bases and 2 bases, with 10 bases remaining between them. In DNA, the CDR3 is TGTGCCACCAGCAGGGGTGGGGCGCAAGAGACCCAGTACTTC. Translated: CATSRGGAQETQYF. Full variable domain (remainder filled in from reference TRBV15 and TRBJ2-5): DAMVIQNPRYQVTQFGKPVTLSCSQTLNHNVMYWYQQKSSQAPKLLFHYYDKDFNNEADTPDNFQSRRPNTSFCFLDIRSPGLGDTAMYLCATSRGGAQETQYFGPGTRLLVL.

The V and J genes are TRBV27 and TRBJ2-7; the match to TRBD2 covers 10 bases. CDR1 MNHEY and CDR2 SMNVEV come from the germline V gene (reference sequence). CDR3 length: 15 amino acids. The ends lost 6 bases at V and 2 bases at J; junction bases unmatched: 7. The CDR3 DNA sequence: TGTGCCAGCAGCCTAACTAGCGGGGAAACCTACGAGCAGTACTTC. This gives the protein CASSLTSGETYEQYF.

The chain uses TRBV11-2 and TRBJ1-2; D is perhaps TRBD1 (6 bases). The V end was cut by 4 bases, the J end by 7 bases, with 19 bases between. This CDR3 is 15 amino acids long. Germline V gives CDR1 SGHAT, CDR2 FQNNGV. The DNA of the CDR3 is TGTGCCAGCAGCTCGGCGGATAGGGGGGACTTTGGCTACACCTTC. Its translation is CASSSADRGDFGYTF.

In DNA form, the CDR3 reads TGTGCCACCGCCGCTAGCGGGAGGGTCTACGAGCAGTACTTC. This encodes CATAASGRVYEQYF. The rearrangement uses TRBV6-1 and TRBJ2-7, with 12 nucleotides matching TRBD2. The CDR3 is made up of 14 amino acids. The junction had 7 bases not matched to a gene; V was cut back by 10 bases and J by 3 bases. CDR1 is MNHNS, CDR2 SASEGT, per germline.

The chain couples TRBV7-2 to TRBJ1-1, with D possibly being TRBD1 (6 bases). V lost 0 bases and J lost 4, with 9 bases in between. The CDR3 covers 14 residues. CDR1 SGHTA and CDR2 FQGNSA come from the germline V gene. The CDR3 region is CASSLAGGGTEAFF. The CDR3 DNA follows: TGTGCCAGCAGCTTAGCGGGAGGGGGCACTGAAGCTTTCTTT.

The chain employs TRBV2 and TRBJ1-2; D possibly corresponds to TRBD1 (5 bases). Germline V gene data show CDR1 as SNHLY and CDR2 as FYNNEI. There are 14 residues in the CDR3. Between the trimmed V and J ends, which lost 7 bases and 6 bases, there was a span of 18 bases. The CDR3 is CASTADSGYNGYTF. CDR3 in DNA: TGTGCCAGCACCGCCGACAGCGGTTACAATGGCTACACCTTC.

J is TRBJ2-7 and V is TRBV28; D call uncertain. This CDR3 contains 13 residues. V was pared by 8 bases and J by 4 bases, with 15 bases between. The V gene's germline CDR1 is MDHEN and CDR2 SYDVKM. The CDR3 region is CASLGWGRYEQYF. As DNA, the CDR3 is TGTGCCAGCCTCGGGTGGGGTAGGTACGAGCAGTACTTC.